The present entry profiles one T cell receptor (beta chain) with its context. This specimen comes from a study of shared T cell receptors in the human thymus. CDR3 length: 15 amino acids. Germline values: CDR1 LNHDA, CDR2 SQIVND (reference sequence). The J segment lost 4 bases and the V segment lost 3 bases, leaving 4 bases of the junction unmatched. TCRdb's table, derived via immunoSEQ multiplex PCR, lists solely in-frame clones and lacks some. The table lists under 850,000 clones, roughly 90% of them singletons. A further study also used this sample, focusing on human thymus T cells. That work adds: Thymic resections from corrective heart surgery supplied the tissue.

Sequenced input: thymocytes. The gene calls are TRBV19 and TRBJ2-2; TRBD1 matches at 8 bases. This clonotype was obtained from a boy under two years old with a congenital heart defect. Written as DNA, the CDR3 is TGTGCCAGTAGTATCGGGACAGGTAGCACCGGGGAGCTGTTTTTT. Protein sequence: CASSIGTGSTGELFF. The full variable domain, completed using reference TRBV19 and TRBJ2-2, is DGGITQSPKYLFRKEGQNVTLSCEQNLNHDAMYWYRQDPGQGLRLIYYSQIVNDFQKGDIAEGYSVSREKKESFPLTVTSAQKNPTAFYLCASSIGTGSTGELFFGEGSRLTVL.